A selection of T cell receptor beta chains follows, all from one sample in a study of OX40 agonist ivuxolimab in advanced cancers. Measured with immunoSEQ multiplex PCR; TCRdb has only the in-frame clones, and not every one. The table records 45,000 to 60,000 clones, 65% to 85% of them present only once. The sample consisted of CD4+ or CD8+ T cells sorted from blood, taken in a trial of the OX40 agonist ivuxolimab. The source is an adult with an advanced solid tumor such as melanoma, head and neck, liver or kidney cancer. Both conserved end residues are part of each CDR3. The D gene is left open where the match is weak. The size of a clone is reported for some rows only, either as once, few or many, or as a class for expanded clones.

j_gene,len,d_gene,abundance,v_gene,CDR3aa,CDR3nt
TRBJ1-4,16,.,.,TRBV5-6,CASSLGPRVHGEKLFF,TGTGCCAGCAGCTTGGGACCCAGGGTTCATGGTGAAAAACTGTTTTTT
TRBJ2-3,17,.,.,TRBV11-3,CASSIKPGPTVSDTQYF,TGTGCCAGCAGCATAAAACCGGGACCGACTGTTTCCGATACGCAGTATTTT
TRBJ2-7,13,TRBD2,.,TRBV29-1,CSVTTSGGDEQYF,TGCAGCGTTACGACTAGCGGGGGCGACGAGCAGTACTTC
TRBJ1-1,14,.,few,TRBV18,CASSPLGADTEAFF,TGTGCCAGCTCACCACTTGGGGCAGACACTGAAGCTTTCTTT
TRBJ1-5,13,.,.,TRBV18,CASSPDTNQPQHF,TGTGCCAGCTCACCGGATACTAATCAGCCCCAGCATTTT
TRBJ2-3,14,.,few,TRBV15,CATSRGGEADTQYF,TGTGCCACCAGCAGAGGTGGAGAGGCAGATACGCAGTATTTT
TRBJ2-1,14,.,once,TRBV7-8,CASSRNRENNEQFF,TGTGCCAGCAGCCGGAACCGGGAAAACAATGAGCAGTTCTTC
TRBJ2-7,15,TRBD1,.,TRBV30,CAWTTGQGSYYEQYF,TGTGCCTGGACCACCGGACAGGGTTCGTACTACGAGCAGTACTTC
TRBJ2-5,14,TRBD1,.,TRBV5-4,CASSLQQGEREQYF,TGTGCCAGCAGCTTGCAACAGGGGGAGAGGGAGCAGTACTTC
TRBJ1-2,15,.,.,TRBV19,CASSYNGAGGIGYTF,TGTGCCAGTAGCTACAACGGAGCCGGCGGGATCGGCTACACCTTC
TRBJ2-7,13,TRBD2,.,TRBV2,CASLLAGTHEQYF,TGTGCCAGCCTCCTAGCGGGAACCCACGAGCAGTACTTC
TRBJ1-1,13,TRBD1,.,TRBV27,CASSPRQGSEAFF,TGTGCCAGCAGTCCTAGACAGGGCTCTGAAGCTTTCTTT
TRBJ2-1,18,TRBD2,.,TRBV5-4,CASSSRTSGSLHYNEQFF,TGTGCCAGCAGCTCGAGGACTAGCGGGAGCCTTCACTACAATGAGCAGTTCTTC
TRBJ2-2,17,TRBD2,.,TRBV7-2,CASSFPRTSGRNGELFF,TGTGCCAGCAGCTTTCCCCGGACTAGCGGGAGAAACGGGGAGCTGTTTTTT
TRBJ2-5,13,.,.,TRBV29-1,CSVKDLPSLAQYF,TGCAGCGTGAAGGACCTCCCTTCCTTGGCCCAGTACTTC
TRBJ2-7,14,.,.,TRBV7-3,CASSLGPTSYEQYF,TGTGCCAGCAGTTTGGGCCCTACTTCCTACGAGCAGTACTTC
TRBJ2-3,15,.,.,TRBV30,CAWSVGESRADTQYF,TGTGCCTGGAGTGTAGGGGAGTCGAGAGCGGATACGCAGTATTTT
TRBJ1-6,13,TRBD1,.,TRBV29-1,CSVRTGGNSPLHF,TGCAGCGTTCGGACAGGGGGGAATTCACCCCTCCACTTT
TRBJ1-1,13,TRBD1,.,TRBV6-5,CASSYVQGAMAFF,TGTGCCAGCAGTTACGTACAGGGGGCGATGGCTTTCTTT
TRBJ2-1,15,.,once,TRBV6-5,CASKKGGPSYNEQFF,TGTGCCAGCAAAAAGGGGGGTCCTTCCTACAATGAGCAGTTCTTC
TRBJ1-3,16,TRBD1,.,TRBV7-9,CASSLREGAAGNTIYF,TGTGCCAGCAGCCTTAGGGAGGGGGCCGCTGGAAACACCATATATTTT
TRBJ1-5,13,.,.,TRBV27,CASSFDSNQPQHF,TGTGCCAGCAGTTTCGATAGCAATCAGCCCCAGCATTTT
TRBJ2-4,14,.,.,TRBV27,CASSLGQRTNIQYF,TGTGCCAGCAGTTTAGGACAGAGGACTAACATTCAGTACTTC
TRBJ2-7,13,.,.,TRBV27,CASSAGSGLEQYF,TGTGCCAGCAGTGCGGGGTCGGGGCTCGAGCAGTACTTC
TRBJ2-3,15,.,.,TRBV5-4,CASSLGLTNTDTQYF,TGTGCCAGCAGCTTGGGTCTGACAAACACAGATACGCAGTATTTT
TRBJ1-1,14,.,.,TRBV5-1,CASTPRGMNTEAFF,TGCGCCAGCACCCCACGGGGAATGAACACTGAAGCTTTCTTT